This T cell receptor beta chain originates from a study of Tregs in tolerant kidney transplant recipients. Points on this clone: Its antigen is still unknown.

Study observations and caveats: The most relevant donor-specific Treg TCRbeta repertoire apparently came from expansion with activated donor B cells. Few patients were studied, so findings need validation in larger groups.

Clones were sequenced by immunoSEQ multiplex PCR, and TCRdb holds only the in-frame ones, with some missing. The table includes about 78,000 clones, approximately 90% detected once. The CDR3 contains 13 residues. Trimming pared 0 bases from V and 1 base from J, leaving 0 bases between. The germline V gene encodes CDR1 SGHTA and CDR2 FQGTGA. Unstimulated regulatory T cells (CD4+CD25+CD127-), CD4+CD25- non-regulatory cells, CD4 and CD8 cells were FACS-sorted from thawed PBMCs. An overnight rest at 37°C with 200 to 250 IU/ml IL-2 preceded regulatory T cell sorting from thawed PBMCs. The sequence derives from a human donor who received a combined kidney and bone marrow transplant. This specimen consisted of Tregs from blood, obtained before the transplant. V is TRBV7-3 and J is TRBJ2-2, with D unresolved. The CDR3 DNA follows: TGTGCCAGCAGCTTAACGAACACCGGGGAGCTGTTTTTT. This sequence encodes CASSLTNTGELFF.